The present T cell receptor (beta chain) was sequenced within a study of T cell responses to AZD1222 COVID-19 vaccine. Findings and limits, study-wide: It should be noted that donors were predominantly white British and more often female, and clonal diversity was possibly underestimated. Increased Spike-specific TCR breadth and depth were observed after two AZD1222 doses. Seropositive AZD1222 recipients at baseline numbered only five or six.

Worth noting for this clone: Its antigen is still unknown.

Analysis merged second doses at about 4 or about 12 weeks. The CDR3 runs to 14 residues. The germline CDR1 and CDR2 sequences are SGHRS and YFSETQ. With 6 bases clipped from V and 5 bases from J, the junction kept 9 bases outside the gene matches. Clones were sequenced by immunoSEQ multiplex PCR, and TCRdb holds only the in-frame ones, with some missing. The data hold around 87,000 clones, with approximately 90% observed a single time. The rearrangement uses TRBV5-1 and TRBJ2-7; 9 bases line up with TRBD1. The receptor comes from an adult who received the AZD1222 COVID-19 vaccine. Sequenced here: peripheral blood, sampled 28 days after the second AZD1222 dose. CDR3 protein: CASTTRTGVNEQYF. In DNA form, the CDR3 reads TGCGCCAGCACCACCCGGACAGGGGTCAACGAGCAGTACTTC. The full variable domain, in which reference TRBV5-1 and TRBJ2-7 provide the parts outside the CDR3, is KAGVTQTPRYLIKTRGQQVTLSCSPISGHRSVSWYQQTPGQGLQFLFEYFSETQRNKGNFPGRFSGRQFSNSRSEMNVSTLELGDSALYLCASTTRTGVNEQYFGPGTRLTVT.